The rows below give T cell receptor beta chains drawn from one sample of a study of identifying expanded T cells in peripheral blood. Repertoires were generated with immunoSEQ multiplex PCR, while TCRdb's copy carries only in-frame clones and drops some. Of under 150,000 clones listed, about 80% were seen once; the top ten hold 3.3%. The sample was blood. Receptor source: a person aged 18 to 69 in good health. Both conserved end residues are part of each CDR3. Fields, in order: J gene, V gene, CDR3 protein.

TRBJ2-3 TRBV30 CVLDPGTVGDTQYF
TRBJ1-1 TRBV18 CASSQGTGTAEAFF
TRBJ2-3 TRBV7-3 CASSLDGNTQYF
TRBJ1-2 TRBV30 CAWSAGTGSGYTF
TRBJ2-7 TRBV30 CAWWDSPLEQYF
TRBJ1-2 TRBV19 CASTRWTGGVGYTF
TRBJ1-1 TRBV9 CASTNRVGEAFF
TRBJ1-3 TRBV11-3 CASRQLGISGNTIYF
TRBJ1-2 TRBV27 CASSLGQGASGYTF
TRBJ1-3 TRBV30 CAWNRDSSGNTIYF
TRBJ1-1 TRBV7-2 CASSFAQLDVAEAFF
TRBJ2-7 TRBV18 CASSPRRVNPGEQYF
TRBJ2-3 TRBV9 CASSGDGDTQYF
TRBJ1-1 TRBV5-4 CASSLLGRMAEAFF
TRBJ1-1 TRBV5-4 CASSFFGQNTEAFF
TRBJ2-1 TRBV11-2 CASSPSGGYNEQFF
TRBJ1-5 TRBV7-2 CASSSAAEGQPQHF
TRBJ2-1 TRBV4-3 CASSQDSGPSTGEQFF
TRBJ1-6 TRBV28 CASSYWTSNSPLHF
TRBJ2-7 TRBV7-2 CASSFLYEQYF
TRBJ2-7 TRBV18 CASSPGGGEQYF
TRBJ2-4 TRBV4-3 CASSQALAGAIKKAKNIQYF
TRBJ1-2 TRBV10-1 CASSRDGQDYGYTF
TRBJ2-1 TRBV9 CASSVEGGFYNEQFF
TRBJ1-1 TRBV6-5 CASSSWTGTEAFF
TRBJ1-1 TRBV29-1 CEADWGGTEAFF
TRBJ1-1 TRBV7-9 CASSLVYEGNTEAFF
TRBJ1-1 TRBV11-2 CASSYALRARKNTEAFF
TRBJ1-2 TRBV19 CASSEWDYGYTF
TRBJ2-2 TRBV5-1 CASSLEERGAANTGELFF
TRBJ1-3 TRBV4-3 CASSQTTGSGNTIYF
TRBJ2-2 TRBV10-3 CAISESIPWVSWTGELFF
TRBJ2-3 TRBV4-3 CASSQDGGAGGHTDTQYF
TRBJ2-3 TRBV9 CASSPQGQGGTDTQYF
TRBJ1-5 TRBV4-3 CASSQDRDQPQHF
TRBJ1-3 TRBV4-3 CASSQDIGFIGNTIYF
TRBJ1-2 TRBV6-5 CASHTGGYGYTF
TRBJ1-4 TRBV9 CASSVREWGDEKLFF
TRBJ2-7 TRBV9 CASSVGDNSYEQYF
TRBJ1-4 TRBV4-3 CASSPTLIPEKLFF
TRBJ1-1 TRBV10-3 CAIKGDNTEAFF
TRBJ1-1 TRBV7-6 CASSWTGGETEAFF
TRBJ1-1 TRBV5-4 CASSLEARSNTEAFF
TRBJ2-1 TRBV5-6 CASSSNRGRVYNEQFF
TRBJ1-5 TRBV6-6 CASSRRQGTGNQPQHF
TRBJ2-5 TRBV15 CATSRDSPYQETQYF
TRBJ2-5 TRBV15 CATSRRTAEEETQYF
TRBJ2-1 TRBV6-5 CASRENDYNEQFF
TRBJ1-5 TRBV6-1 CASSYPTPQHF
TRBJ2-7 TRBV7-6 CASSSTGISNEQYF
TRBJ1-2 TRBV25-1 CASSRAITGPPGGYGYTF
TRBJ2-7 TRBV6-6 CASRTGPYEQYF